This T cell receptor beta chain is from a study of cytomegalovirus exposure and HLA in healthy donors. Study context: Later analysis reported that the 120 validation repertoires shared the platform of the 650 to 700 first-cohort repertoires.

TCRdb's table, derived via immunoSEQ multiplex PCR, lists solely in-frame clones and lacks some. The sample shows roughly 310,000 clones, over 75% of them seen only once. There are 13 residues in the CDR3. Trimming left V 7 bases short and J 6 bases short, with 12 bases between. Germline CDR1 reads MNHEY; CDR2 reads SVGAGI. This clone came up a few times. The antigen is unknown. General study results and limits: Cytomegalovirus status was reportedly diagnosed by the classifier with high sensitivity and specificity. It was confirmed in vitro that a few of the CMV-associated chains were specific for CMV antigens.

The chain is built from TRBV6-5 and TRBJ2-2; a weak D match, TRBD2 (6 bases). Sequencing was carried out using PBMCs. This sequence originates from a man aged 25-45 years in good health and CMV-seronegative. The CDR3 here is CASTPGEAGELFF. CDR3 sequence (DNA): TGTGCCAGCACCCCCGGGGAGGCCGGGGAGCTGTTTTTT.